This T cell receptor (beta chain) derives from a study of vaccination and CD4 T cells after COVID-19. Whole-study context: The convalescent population consisted of six males and four females, two of whom were of Hispanic ethnicity.

Stated treatment: 10-day PBMC culture with coronavirus spike peptide pools or control peptides (ViraFEST assay). ViraFEST used peptide pools to expand antigen-specific T cells and subsequently sequenced their TCRs. For this clonotype: Its antigen is not known.

At the Johns Hopkins FTIC core, DNA taken from cultured CD4+ T cells was sequenced by way of the Oncomine TCR Beta short-read assay. The genomic DNA was obtained from cultured CD4+ T cells by extraction with the QIAamp micro DNA kit. In TCRdb, the PCR reads were re-called with MiXCR into one record per CDR3 protein. This table has about 4,600 distinct CDR3 sequences, around 30% appearing once. CDR3 size: 15 residues. V lost 3 bases and J lost 3, with 16 bases in between. CDR1 is DFQATT and CDR2 is SNEGSKA in the germline V gene (reference sequence). This clonotype was obtained from a human donor who had recovered from COVID-19. Sequencing input: CD4+ T cells from blood, cultured in vitro. The chain links TRBV20-1 to TRBJ2-3, with D uncertain. CDR3 nucleotides: TGCAGTGCTAGGGTACCTAGAAGTCAAACAGATACGCAGTATTTT. Translation: CSARVPRSQTDTQYF.